One and the same sample provided the 9 T cell receptor beta chains below, sequenced in a study of T cell repertoires in cytomegalovirus infection. For these receptors, no antigen is known. TCRdb re-called the reads through MiXCR, storing one row per CDR3 protein. The repertoire consists of approximately 910,000 distinct CDR3 sequences, with around a third occurring once and the leading ten covering around 15%. The specimen comprised cultured CD8+ T cells from PBMCs, sampled from culture after CMV antigen stimulation. The source is a human donor in good health (CMV status not recorded). Some clones in this sample may be carry-over from other donors' samples.

This chain joins TRBV6-1 and TRBJ2-7, with 9 bases lining up with TRBD1. CDR1 MNHNS and CDR2 SASEGT come from the germline V gene. The CDR3 extends over 14 amino acids. The trim removed 4 bases at V and 5 bases at J, leaving 6 bases unmatched. CDR3 in amino acids: CASSGDREDHEQYV. CDR3 nucleotides: TGTGCCAGCAGTGGGGACAGGGAGGACCACGAGCAGTACGTC.

On this clonotype: A read error may account for a junction end that differs from germline. The CDR3 reads CDSSIGLEWNTEAFF. DNA of the CDR3: TGTGACAGTAGTATAGGGCTGGAGTGGAACACTGAAGCTTTCTTT. The V call is TRBV19, the J call TRBJ1-1; D uncertain. CDR1 and CDR2 (germline): LNHDA, SQIVND (reference sequence). This CDR3 comprises 15 residues.

This clonotype was found a few times. An end of the junction does not agree with germline; a read error may underlie this. This chain links TRBV6-5 with TRBJ2-2; TRBD1 matches 8 bases. Germline CDR1 MNHEY, CDR2 SVGAGI. The CDR3 totals 17 residues. In DNA form, the CDR3 reads TGTGCCAGCAGTTACATGAAGGACAGGGTCAACACCGGTGAGCTGTTTTTT. It specifies CASSYMKDRVNTGELFF.

This clonotype has only a few counts. The chain links TRBV2 to TRBJ2-1; tentatively, D is TRBD1 (5 bases). Trimming removed 11 bases at V and 2 bases at J, with 10 bases between. This CDR3 contains 12 residues. CDR1 and CDR2 from the germline V gene are SNHLY and FYNNEI. CDR3 sequence (DNA): TGTGCCGACAGCGCGGCCTACAATGAGCAGTTCTTC. This sequence encodes CADSAAYNEQFF.

This clonotype has just a few counts. J is TRBJ2-1 and V is TRBV24-1, with a tentative D call TRBD1 (6 bases). This CDR3 comprises 15 residues. Trimming removed 6 bases at V and 2 bases at J, with 13 bases between. CDR1 KGHDR and CDR2 SFDVKD come from the germline V gene. The CDR3 nucleotides read TGTGCCACCAGTCCCTCGGGACAACCCTACAATGAGCAGTTCTTC. Amino acid sequence: CATSPSGQPYNEQFF.

This clonotype was counted at least ten times. CDR3 protein: CASSDQGHTNTEAFF. The CDR3 DNA is TGTGCCAGCAGTGACCAGGGACACACTAACACTGAAGCTTTCTTT. This chain links TRBV28 with TRBJ1-1; D possibly corresponds to TRBD1 (6 bases). This CDR3 is built from 15 residues. CDR1 is MDHEN and CDR2 is SYDVKM in the germline V gene. V was shortened by 5 bases and J by 2 bases, with 15 bases between the two germline ends. Drawing the rest from reference TRBV28 and TRBJ1-1, the complete variable domain is DVKVTQSSRYLVKRTGEKVFLECVQDMDHENMFWYRQDPGLGLRLIYFSYDVKMKEKGDIPEGYSVSREKKERFSLILESASTNQTSMYLCASSDQGHTNTEAFFGQGTRLTVV.

Details on this clonotype: Given a much more abundant clone one base away, this may be a read error. This chain connects TRBV7-2 to TRBJ2-5, with D possibly matching TRBD2 (5 bases). This CDR3 has 16 residues. Germline CDR1 SGHTA, CDR2 FQGNSA. The chain's CDR3 is CVSSDPGGPGVETQYF. CDR3 bases: TGTGTCAGCAGCGATCCTGGCGGCCCCGGGGTGGAGACCCAGTACTTC.

The sample holds a few counts of this clonotype. This rearrangement joins TRBV6-5 to TRBJ2-7; no definite D call. Germline V gene sequence: CDR1 MNHEY, CDR2 SVGAGI. This CDR3 contains 13 residues. V lost 4 bases and J 6 bases, leaving 13 bases between the germline ends. CDR3 loop: CASSSVPPGEQYF. CDR3 nucleotide sequence: TGTGCCAGCAGTTCAGTACCACCTGGCGAGCAGTACTTC.

V and J are TRBV19 and TRBJ1-1, with a weak D call TRBD1 (6 bases). This CDR3 has 14 residues. Trimming left V 1 base short and J 8 bases short, with 14 bases between. Germline loops: CDR1 LNHDA, CDR2 SQIVND (reference sequence). The CDR3 loop is CASSIGGLGLEAFF. In nucleotides, the CDR3 is TGTGCCAGTAGTATAGGGGGGCTGGGCCTAGAAGCTTTCTTT.